This TCR beta chain stems from a study of T cells in Graves' hyperthyroidism and ophthalmopathy. The CDR3 has 18 residues. V lost 2 bases and J lost 5, with 21 bases in between. PBMCs were sourced from less than 13 ml fresh peripheral blood. The study, taken as a whole, reports: Also found in blood were most expanded thyroid clonotypes above 0.001.

Researchers took RNA transcripts and amplified the TCR beta CDR3 regions from them. With the HTBI primer set, the TCR CDR3 went through a first round of RT-PCR. TCRdb itself ran the multiplex PCR reads through MiXCR, one entry per CDR3 protein. Here the sample spans around 340,000 distinct CDR3 sequences, about 18% being singletons. Note on this clonotype: The antigen is undetermined.

This chain joins TRBV12-3 or TRBV12-4 and TRBJ2-2, with D perhaps being TRBD1 or TRBD2 (6 bases each). The sequenced sample consisted of blood. This TCR derives from a woman in her 50s with Graves' hyperthyroidism. The CDR3 bases are TGTGCCAGCAGTTTAATTCCCTCGGAGGGGGTAGCTACCGGGGAGCTGTTTTTT. This encodes CASSLIPSEGVATGELFF.